Described below is a single T cell receptor (beta chain) sequence and its context. The antigen is not known. These data originate in a study of beta chain features in type 1 diabetes. Background on the study: In all, 107,917,701 sorted cells from all samples were analyzed.

V was clipped by 4 bases and J by 6 bases, with 8 bases between them. CDR1 and CDR2 (germline): SGHTA, FQGTGA. The CDR3 sequence is 12 residues long. Regarding the study as a whole: With patients and controls alike, PCR might favor shorter templates to an equal degree. All four CD4+ subsets from Type 1 diabetes patients carried moderately but significantly shorter TCRB CDR3s.

Reverse transcribing all isolated RNA meant expressed TCRB transcripts were sequenced. Naive, central memory and regulatory T cell samples produced a mean of approximately 4 million reads. Using immunoSEQ multiplex PCR, the repertoire was profiled, and TCRdb retains in-frame clones only, with some absent. The sample includes 300,000 to 400,000 clones, around 10% of them seen just once. The TCR comes from a man aged 30 to 39 with type 1 diabetes. This chain uses TRBV7-3 with TRBJ2-3; a possible D gene is TRBD2 (5 bases). Source material: central memory CD4+ T cells from blood. This CDR3 is CASSSRGDTQYF. CDR3 bases: TGTGCCAGCAGCTCCCGCGGGGATACGCAGTATTTT.